The following is a T cell receptor beta chain sequence with its context. This record comes from a study of blood T cell repertoires in COVID-19. In the study overall: PBMCs, B-cell-depleted T cells, or T cells were the source of the cDNA or gDNA that made up the material.

This table comes from immunoSEQ multiplex PCR, and its TCRdb copy is limited to in-frame clones, with some not included. The table has approximately 170,000 clones, around nine tenths seen once. The CDR3 has 15 residues. V shed 6 bases and J shed 2 bases, with 16 bases lying between them. CDR1 SGHDN and CDR2 FVKESK come from the germline V gene. This receptor was identified in a woman older than 75 with COVID-19, enrolled during active disease. The sequencing input was peripheral blood. This chain connects TRBV14 to TRBJ2-5, with D possibly being TRBD2 (6 bases). CDR3: CASSPWRGGQETQYF. The CDR3 DNA sequence: TGTGCCAGCAGTCCCTGGCGGGGCGGTCAAGAGACCCAGTACTTC.